This TCR beta chain was retrieved from a study of T cells in women clearing cervical HPV infection (dated by TCRdb to 2017 to 2018). Background on the whole study: The cases were some 26 women with histologically confirmed HPV16-related CIN3 or worse, and 2 of those women had invasive cancers. The 20 to 25 controls were women who cleared a single incident HPV16 infection within 12 months without developing precancer or cancer. Case blood was taken at the visit when the lesion was first identified, whereas control blood was taken when infection was no longer detected. For cases, the median interval between lesion detection and blood sampling was about 140 days, with an interquartile range of roughly 90 to 200 days. HLA typing was available for only a few women, so HLA type could not be excluded as a confounder. An exploratory proof-of-principle case-control study, nested within the Guanacaste HPV Natural History Study in Costa Rica, was conducted to compare TCR repertoires across cervical HPV16 outcomes. Cases and controls were matched on age within five years and on year of sample collection. A median age of approximately 32 years was observed in cases versus approximately 38 in controls, and no significant differences in baseline characteristics were found. The parent cohort enrolled roughly 9,300 women aged 18 or older in Guanacaste, Costa Rica, in about 1992 to 1994 and followed the women for around seven years. Five blinded duplicates per group were added as quality controls, giving some 60 samples: 50 or so participants and about ten replicates.

Study-wide conclusions, independent of this receptor: Because T-cell numbers per sample were unknown, differences in richness could reflect varying T-cell content rather than repertoire biology. Across sequencing depths, CIN3+ cases showed significantly higher TCR repertoire richness than controls, but evenness did not differ between the groups. TRBV6-7 relative abundance was lower in cases than in controls (around 0.11% versus 0.15%; Bonferroni P = 0.0008). Random forest classifiers that combined richness and V gene abundances separated cases from controls with an estimated AUC of about 0.8. The cross-sectional design could not show whether the associations came before the infection or were a result of it, and neither effector/memory subsets nor HPV-specific T cells were isolated.

Every participant had a single incident cervical HPV16 infection, and women with prevalent HPV16 infections were excluded. Cervical HPV DNA was detected with MY09/MY11 PCR, and genotyping was done by dot-blot hybridization. Around 15 mL of heparinized blood were centrifuged, and the buffy coat was split into aliquots, frozen at -30 degrees C, and then kept at -80 degrees C. Genomic DNA was extracted from buffy coat specimens using QIAGEN kits. CDR1 SGHAT and CDR2 FQNNGV were looked up in the germline V gene. The V end gives up 1 base and the J end 8 bases, leaving 2 bases in the junction not matched to a gene. The CDR3 runs 14 residues from the cysteine to the phenylalanine. Part of the CDR3 DNA is given, 33 bases translated from base 1. For this clone: The target of this receptor is not known. The read gets to within 3 residues of the CDR3 end, and the germline J gene fills in the rest.

Using the immunoSEQ assay, multiplex PCR amplified TCR beta CDR3 regions from an average of roughly 1,200 ng of genomic DNA per sample. The assay corrected primer bias using a complete synthetic TCR repertoire to establish an amplification baseline. The amplicons were sequenced using the Illumina platform. The study's own analysis went as follows. Sequences were error-corrected by clustering with frequency ratios and a modified nearest-neighbor algorithm, then analyzed in the immunoSEQ Analyzer with IMGT gene definitions. At each rarefaction depth, TCR richness and evenness were averaged across 20 rarefaction repeats, and samples with fewer sequences than that depth were excluded. Relative abundances of V, D and J genes were compared between groups using Wilcoxon rank sum tests, with FDR correction applied. An intraclass correlation of about 96% for TCR richness and an average of around 76% across 66 gene segments were obtained from the blinded duplicates. As stored in TCRdb, this immuneACCESS dataset retains in-frame rearrangements with V and J assigned. A fraction of the clones does not appear; measured against another copy, unresolved V genes explain less than half of the discrepancy, and the remainder lacks a known reason. V and J calls and clone size are given by that table; D and trimming were obtained from the DNA. The sample's records list around 25,000 clones. The ten largest clones take up 5.4% of the sample.

The rearranged segments are TRBV11-2 and TRBJ2-3, with TRBD2 identical over 11 junction bases. Sequenced sample: blood buffy coat. The TCR was taken from a woman between 18 and 75 years old with a cervical HPV16 infection that either progressed to CIN3+ or cleared (not recorded which). The CDR3 sequence is CASSLGLAGGTQYF. The part of the CDR3 DNA that was read is TGTGCCAGCAGCTTAGGTCTAGCGGGAGGTACG.